The clone carrying this T cell receptor (beta chain) was counted once. V lost 4 bases and J lost 2, with 9 bases in between. The CDR3 is made up of 14 amino acids. Looked up from germline, CDR1 is LNHDA and CDR2 is SQIVND (reference sequence). Sorted-subset replicate PCR reactions contained approximately 190 ng DNA, corresponding to tens of thousands of T cell genomes. Some clones are missing from TCRdb's copy, which holds only in-frame ones; the method was immunoSEQ multiplex PCR. The table includes more than 1,200,000 clones, 98% detected once. Study donors comprised healthy, HIV-negative adults devoid of recent acute infection or vaccination. This sample is drawn from a study of shared clonotypes between healthy human individuals.

The TCR comes from a man aged 25-40 years in good health. The sample comprised naive CD4+ T cells sorted from blood. The subset: CD45RA+ positively selected. V usage is TRBV19 and J usage is TRBJ2-1; no reliable D call. CDR3 sequence reads: CASSRAGTYNEQFF. The CDR3 nucleotides are TGTGCCAGTAGTAGGGCTGGAACCTACAATGAGCAGTTCTTC.